These 8 T cell receptor beta chains were all obtained from the same sample, sequenced in a study of OX40 agonist ivuxolimab in advanced cancers. Profiling relied on immunoSEQ multiplex PCR, and the TCRdb table lists in-frame clones only, not all of them. The sample lists around 94,000 clones; approximately 92% were seen once. The starting material was CD4+ or CD8+ T cells sorted from blood, obtained in a trial of the OX40 agonist ivuxolimab. The source is an adult with an advanced solid tumor such as melanoma, head and neck, liver or kidney cancer.

This clone showed up just once. V gene TRBV6-4 combines with J gene TRBJ2-3; possible D gene TRBD2, 6 bases. V gave up 10 bases and J gave up 1 base, with 21 bases separating them. Per the germline V gene, CDR1 is MRHNA and CDR2 is SNTAGT. This CDR3 is built from 16 residues. CDR3 DNA: TGTGCCATTAGCGGCAGAGGACGGCCTTGCACAGATACGCAGTATTTT. It specifies CAISGRGRPCTDTQYF.

CDR3 DNA sequence: TGTGCCAGCAGTTACGGTACAGGGGTCGCAGATACGCAGTATTTT. Translation gives CASSYGTGVADTQYF. The chain is built from TRBV6-5 and TRBJ2-3; 7 positions agree with TRBD1. This CDR3 spans 15 amino acids. Per germline, CDR1 MNHEY and CDR2 SVGAGI. The ends lost 2 bases at V and 4 bases at J; junction bases unmatched: 6.

The V and J genes are TRBV5-8 and TRBJ1-5, with D maybe TRBD1 (5 bases). The V gene lost 0 bases and the J gene lost 2 bases, with 15 bases spanning the gap. The CDR3 loop spans 17 amino acids. Germline CDR1 reads SGHTS; CDR2 reads YDEGEE. The CDR3 nucleotides are TGTGCCAGCAGCTTGGAGGGGTTTACGATCGGCAATCAGCCCCAGCATTTT. Protein sequence: CASSLEGFTIGNQPQHF.

This chain connects TRBV4-1 to TRBJ2-1; D may be TRBD1 (5 bases). The germline V gene has CDR1 MGHRA and CDR2 YSYEKL. CDR3 length equals 15 residues. V shed 3 bases and J shed 5 bases, with 14 bases lying between them. The CDR3, as DNA: TGCGCCAGCAGCCACCGGCAGGGCAGCGACAATGAGCAGTTCTTC. Its translation: CASSHRQGSDNEQFF.

This sequence joins TRBV9 and TRBJ2-2, with a weak D call TRBD2 (5 bases). Germline assignment: CDR1 SGDLS and CDR2 YYNGEE. V was trimmed by 0 bases and J by 1 base, leaving 13 bases between them. The CDR3 length is 17 residues. DNA for the CDR3: TGTGCCAGCAGCGTAGAAGGAGGCGGACTGAACACCGGGGAGCTGTTTTTT. Its protein product is CASSVEGGGLNTGELFF. The entire variable domain, with the rest obtained from reference TRBV9 and TRBJ2-2, is as follows: DSGVTQTPKHLITATGQRVTLRCSPRSGDLSVYWYQQSLDQGLQFLIQYYNGEERAKGNILERFSAQQFPDLHSELNLSSLELGDSALYFCASSVEGGGLNTGELFFGEGSRLTVL.

The chain couples TRBV5-6 to TRBJ1-5; TRBD1 might be the D (5 bases). The V end lost 3 bases, the J end lost 5 bases, and 15 bases lay between the germline ends. The CDR3 extends over 15 amino acids. The germline gives CDR1 SGHDT, CDR2 YYEEEE. CDR3 bases: TGTGCCAGCAGCTCCAGAAGACAGACCTATCAGCCCCAGCATTTT. Its translation is CASSSRRQTYQPQHF.

The rearrangement joins TRBV15 to TRBJ2-7; TRBD1 matches at 10 bases. Germline lookup yields CDR1 LNHNV and CDR2 YYDKDF (reference sequence). The CDR3 length is 16 residues. J gave up 2 bases and V 5 bases, and 9 bases lay outside the gene matches. The CDR3: CATSPVFDRGPYEQYF. The CDR3 DNA follows: TGTGCCACCAGCCCGGTGTTCGACAGGGGGCCCTACGAGCAGTACTTC. The whole variable domain, remainder taken from reference TRBV15 and TRBJ2-7, is DAMVIQNPRYQVTQFGKPVTLSCSQTLNHNVMYWYQQKSSQAPKLLFHYYDKDFNNEADTPDNFQSRRPNTSFCFLDIRSPGLGDTAMYLCATSPVFDRGPYEQYFGPGTRLTVT.

J is TRBJ2-3 and V is TRBV5-1, with 7 bases that match TRBD2. V lost 2 bases and J lost 6; bases outside the gene matches: 12. Germline CDR1 reads SGHRS; CDR2 reads YFSETQ. The CDR3 runs 16 residues. DNA of the CDR3: TGCGCCAGCAGCTTCCAGGGACGGGGGGTCCGTGATACGCAGTATTTT. Its translation is CASSFQGRGVRDTQYF.